This section outlines one TCR beta chain sequence together with its context. The sample belongs to a study of patients and donors after allogeneic stem cell transplantation. TCRdb recomputed calls from the RT-PCR reads with MiXCR, one row per CDR3 protein. The table records about a million distinct CDR3 sequences, roughly 18% of them present only once. Trimming took 8 bases from V and 3 from J; bases not matched to a gene: 5. This CDR3 contains 14 residues. In germline, CDR1 is MNHEY, CDR2 SVGEGT. The sample was blood, either unsorted or a sorted T cell fraction (not recorded which). The receptor comes from a human donor who was either an allogeneic HSCT recipient or a stem cell or donor lymphocyte infusion donor (not recorded which). It is not recorded whose cells these are; they may come from a transplant donor. The chain joins TRBV6-2 or TRBV6-3 to TRBJ2-7; 12 positions agree with TRBD2. CDR3 DNA: TGTGCCAGCTGGACTAGCGGGGCTCACTACGAGCAGTACTTC. Encoded protein: CASWTSGAHYEQYF.